Presented here are 27 T cell receptor beta chains from one specimen sequenced in a study of graft-versus-host responses after intestinal transplantation. No antigen is known for these receptors. Method: immunoSEQ multiplex PCR; TCRdb's copy keeps in-frame clones and lacks some. This table holds around 90,000 clones, approximately 94% found once. This material consisted of unstimulated CD4+ T cells sorted from spleen or lymph node cells, taken before transplant. The source of these receptors is a human donor who was the organ donor for an intestinal transplant.

This clone was detected only once. The gene calls are TRBV6-9 and TRBJ2-1, with D perhaps TRBD2 (5 bases). The germline V gene encodes CDR1 MNHGY and CDR2 SVAAGI. The CDR3 is 14 residues long. The ends were cut back, 3 bases at V and 5 bases at J, with 11 bases in the middle. CDR3 residues: CASSYEALDNEQFF. The CDR3 DNA sequence: TGTGCCAGCAGTTACGAAGCACTAGACAATGAGCAGTTCTTC.

The CDR3 DNA is TGCAGCGTTGCGGGGTATCCGTTCTCCTACGAGCAGTACTTC. Protein product: CSVAGYPFSYEQYF. V usage is TRBV29-1 and J usage is TRBJ2-7; a weak D match, TRBD2 (5 bases). V dropped 4 bases and J dropped 0 bases, with 13 bases sitting between them. The CDR3 is made up of 14 amino acids. Germline loops: CDR1 SQVTM, CDR2 ANQGSEA.

The chain recombines TRBV5-4 with TRBJ1-1, with unresolved D. CDR1 is SGHNT and CDR2 is YYREEE in the germline V gene (reference sequence). Trimming removed 5 bases at V and 1 base at J, with 9 bases between. There are 13 residues in the CDR3. The CDR3: CASRATGNTEAFF. In DNA, the CDR3 is TGTGCCAGCAGGGCCACGGGGAACACTGAAGCTTTCTTT.

This clone showed up just once. The rearrangement joins TRBV5-6 to TRBJ1-2; 8 bases map to TRBD1. Germline V gives CDR1 SGHDT, CDR2 YYEEEE. V lost 4 bases, J lost 5 bases, and 7 bases stayed unmatched. This CDR3 comprises 14 residues. CDR3 amino acids: CASSAWDRKYGYTF. The CDR3 bases are TGTGCCAGCAGCGCGTGGGACAGGAAGTATGGCTACACCTTC.

The genes are TRBV5-1 and TRBJ2-3; no clear D. The CDR3 is made up of 12 amino acids. Trimming cost V 4 bases and J 4 bases, with 7 bases left between them. CDR1 SGHRS and CDR2 YFSETQ come from the germline V gene. The CDR3 sequence: CASSPVPDTQYF. The CDR3 bases are TGCGCCAGCAGCCCCGTCCCAGATACGCAGTATTTT.

The chain employs TRBV15 and TRBJ1-1; D uncertain. The V end was cut by 1 base, the J end by 4 bases, with 10 bases between. The CDR3 sequence is 14 residues long. The germline gives CDR1 LNHNV, CDR2 YYDKDF (reference sequence). The CDR3 bases are TGTGCCACCAGCAGAGGGGTTAGTGGCACTGAAGCTTTCTTT. Translating gives CATSRGVSGTEAFF.

The rearrangement links TRBV5-1 to TRBJ2-3; possible D gene TRBD2, 6 bases. The germline V gene has CDR1 SGHRS and CDR2 YFSETQ. V lost 6 bases, J lost 7 bases, and 21 bases lay in between. The CDR3 consists of 15 residues. The CDR3 DNA is TGCGCCAGCACCGACACGGGGTTTGCGGGGAATACGCAGTATTTT. This codes for CASTDTGFAGNTQYF.

The genes are TRBV5-1 and TRBJ2-5; TRBD2 aligns across 9 bases. The germline V gene encodes CDR1 SGHRS and CDR2 YFSETQ. J was trimmed by 4 bases and V by 0 bases; bases with no gene match: 4. This CDR3 region has 15 residues. The CDR3 protein is CASSLGSGGGETQYF. DNA for the CDR3: TGCGCCAGCAGCTTGGGTAGCGGGGGAGGAGAGACCCAGTACTTC.

The chain is built from TRBV27 and TRBJ1-6, with a tentative D call TRBD1 (6 bases). Per the germline V gene, CDR1 is MNHEY and CDR2 is SMNVEV (reference sequence). Deletions cut 0 bases from V and 7 bases from J, with 10 bases between. CDR3 size: 15 residues. CDR3 protein: CASSLSPGENSPLHF. The CDR3 DNA reads TGTGCCAGCAGTTTATCCCCAGGGGAGAATTCACCCCTCCACTTT.

This chain joins TRBV5-1 and TRBJ1-2, with 8 bases aligning to TRBD1. V gave up 2 bases and J gave up 2 bases; unmatched junction bases: 2. CDR3 length: 14 amino acids. Germline CDR1 SGHRS, CDR2 YFSETQ. The CDR3 nucleotides are TGCGCCAGCAGCTTCGGACAGGGAAACTATGGCTACACCTTC. Translation gives CASSFGQGNYGYTF.

This clone was recorded once. The V and J genes are TRBV4-1 and TRBJ1-5; D call uncertain. CDR1 MGHRA and CDR2 YSYEKL come from the germline V gene. This CDR3 is built from 13 residues. Between the trimmed V and J ends, which lost 1 base and 5 bases, there was a span of 6 bases. The CDR3 DNA reads TGCGCCAGCAGCCAAGGCGGGGATCAGCCCCAGCATTTT. It encodes CASSQGGDQPQHF.

This chain connects TRBV11-2 to TRBJ2-1; 14 bases map to TRBD2. Germline V gives CDR1 SGHAT, CDR2 FQNNGV. The CDR3 is made up of 18 amino acids. V shed 5 bases and J 0 bases; nucleotides not matched to a gene: 6. The CDR3, as DNA: TGTGCCAGCAGCGGGGGACTAGCGGGGGAAAGCTCCTACAATGAGCAGTTCTTC. Protein product: CASSGGLAGESSYNEQFF.

The chain uses TRBV10-3 and TRBJ2-7, with TRBD1 matching over 7 bases. Per germline, CDR1 ENHRY and CDR2 SYGVKD. The CDR3 contains 16 residues. V lost 10 bases, J lost 6 bases, and 21 bases stayed unmatched. The CDR3 loop is CASSASGQPSNIEQYF. CDR3 DNA sequence: TGTGCCAGCAGCGCCTCGGGACAGCCCAGTAACATCGAGCAGTACTTC.

This chain joins TRBV28 and TRBJ1-5; no clear D gene. Trimming shortened V by 8 bases and J by 0 bases, and 11 bases separated the two germline ends. This CDR3 contains 14 residues. Per the germline V gene, CDR1 is MDHEN and CDR2 is SYDVKM. Here the CDR3 reads CASVRLYSNQPQHF. CDR3 coding DNA: TGTGCCAGCGTTCGGTTATATAGCAATCAGCCCCAGCATTTT.

The rearrangement links TRBV29-1 to TRBJ1-1, with 7 bases aligning to TRBD1. The CDR3 has 16 residues. Losses at the gene ends were 1 base for V and 1 base for J; bases not matched to a gene: 9. CDR1 is SQVTM, CDR2 ANQGSEA, per germline. The CDR3 region is CSVEGNRQGRNTEAFF. CDR3 sequence (DNA): TGCAGCGTTGAAGGGAACAGACAGGGCCGGAACACTGAAGCTTTCTTT.

This chain links TRBV5-1 with TRBJ2-6; D perhaps matches TRBD1 (6 bases). CDR1 and CDR2 (germline): SGHRS, YFSETQ. The CDR3 extends over 19 amino acids. V lost 1 base and J 0 bases, leaving 17 bases between the germline ends. The CDR3 reads CASSLRPTGLSSGANVLTF. The CDR3 nucleotides read TGCGCCAGCAGCTTGCGGCCTACAGGGCTTAGCTCTGGGGCCAACGTCCTGACTTTC. Using reference TRBV5-1 and TRBJ2-6 for the parts outside the CDR3, the full variable domain is KAGVTQTPRYLIKTRGQQVTLSCSPISGHRSVSWYQQTPGQGLQFLFEYFSETQRNKGNFPGRFSGRQFSNSRSEMNVSTLELGDSALYLCASSLRPTGLSSGANVLTFGAGSRLTVL.

The chain recombines TRBV4-1 with TRBJ1-3; 8 nucleotides agree with TRBD1. The CDR3 extends over 17 amino acids. After removal of 1 base from V and 0 bases from J, the junction contained 5 bases not matched to a gene. Germline CDR1 reads MGHRA; CDR2 reads YSYEKL. CDR3 nucleotide sequence: TGCGCCAGCAGCCAAGTCGGGACAGGCCACTCTGGAAACACCATATATTTT. This gives the protein CASSQVGTGHSGNTIYF.

The chain uses TRBV28 and TRBJ1-2; 9 bases match TRBD1. Germline loops: CDR1 MDHEN, CDR2 SYDVKM. The CDR3 covers 15 residues. V lost 1 base, J lost 4 bases, and 4 bases stayed unmatched. The CDR3 sequence is CASSLSDRGPYGYTF. The CDR3 bases are TGTGCCAGCAGTTTATCGGACAGGGGTCCCTATGGCTACACCTTC.

V and J are TRBV7-2 and TRBJ1-4, with TRBD1 matching over 7 bases. V lost 5 bases and J lost 4; bases outside the gene matches: 7. This CDR3 comprises 15 residues. The germline V gene has CDR1 SGHTA and CDR2 FQGNSA. The CDR3 loop is CASSAGTVINEKLFF. In DNA form, the CDR3 reads TGTGCCAGCAGCGCCGGGACAGTAATTAATGAAAAACTGTTTTTT.

The genes are TRBV20-1 and TRBJ1-1; no clear D gene. This CDR3 contains 11 residues. Trimming took 1 base from V and 5 from J, leaving 5 bases between them. Germline V gives CDR1 DFQATT, CDR2 SNEGSKA (reference sequence). DNA of the CDR3: TGCAGTGCTAGAGCGTGGACTGAAGCTTTCTTT. Its translation is CSARAWTEAFF.

The chain has TRBV5-1 and TRBJ2-5; TRBD1 matches 7 bases. Trimming removed 4 bases from V and 2 bases from J; junction bases left unmatched: 11. The germline gives CDR1 SGHRS, CDR2 YFSETQ. The CDR3 sequence is 16 residues long. The DNA for the CDR3 is TGCGCCAGCAGCCCTCAAACTGGGACAGCACAAGAGACCCAGTACTTC. Its protein product is CASSPQTGTAQETQYF.

V and J are TRBV10-3 and TRBJ2-7, with D tentatively TRBD1 (5 bases). The germline gives CDR1 ENHRY, CDR2 SYGVKD. The CDR3 covers 14 residues. The ends were cut back, 0 bases at V and 4 bases at J, with 10 bases in the middle. The CDR3 is CAISESKGSYEQYF. The CDR3 bases are TGTGCCATCAGTGAGTCTAAGGGGTCGTACGAGCAGTACTTC.

The chain joins TRBV7-9 to TRBJ1-1, with D perhaps matching TRBD1 (6 bases). Germline CDR1 SEHNR, CDR2 FQNEAQ (reference sequence). Trimming pared 3 bases from V and 11 bases from J, leaving 16 bases between. The CDR3 totals 13 residues. CDR3 sequence: CASSFKDSKGAFF. The CDR3 DNA reads as TGTGCCAGCAGCTTTAAGGACAGCAAAGGGGCTTTCTTT. The full variable domain, with the rest looked up from reference TRBV7-9 and TRBJ1-1, is DTGVSQNPRHKITKRGQNVTFRCDPISEHNRLYWYRQTLGQGPEFLTYFQNEAQLEKSRLLSDRFSAERPKGSFSTLEIQRTEQGDSAMYLCASSFKDSKGAFFGQGTRLTVV.

This chain connects TRBV6-5 to TRBJ1-1; no definite D call. The CDR3 has 12 residues. V shed 3 bases and J shed 6 bases, with 8 bases lying between them. Germline V CDR1 and CDR2: MNHEY, SVGAGI. The CDR3 spells CASSYGQAEAFF. Here the CDR3 DNA reads TGTGCCAGCAGTTATGGTCAAGCTGAAGCTTTCTTT.

The V and J genes are TRBV6-4 and TRBJ1-2; 7 nucleotides line up with TRBD1. V lost 6 bases to trimming and J lost 8 bases; unmatched junction nucleotides: 15. This CDR3 is 15 amino acids long. Germline V gives CDR1 MRHNA, CDR2 SNTAGT. The CDR3 here is CASRGDHRGQRGYTF. The CDR3 DNA reads as TGTGCCAGCAGGGGGGATCACAGGGGACAACGAGGCTACACCTTC.

The chain is built from TRBV6-1 and TRBJ1-1, with D unclear. The germline V and J ends were trimmed by 7 bases and 1 base, with 7 bases remaining between them. Germline V gene data show CDR1 as MNHNS and CDR2 as SASEGT. This CDR3 region has 12 residues. The CDR3: CASTGPNTEAFF. The CDR3 DNA sequence: TGTGCCAGCACAGGCCCGAACACTGAAGCTTTCTTT.

The genes are TRBV6-1 and TRBJ1-2; D is unclear. Trimming removed 3 bases from V and 2 bases from J, with 22 bases in between. This CDR3 is built from 18 residues. Germline loops: CDR1 MNHNS, CDR2 SASEGT. The DNA of the CDR3 is TGTGCCAGCAGTGAGGTCCGCACAGTCTTAGATCGGAACTATGGCTACACCTTC. Its protein is CASSEVRTVLDRNYGYTF.